This T cell receptor (beta chain) was retrieved from a study of cytomegalovirus exposure and HLA in healthy donors (dated by TCRdb to 2016 to 2017). Study-level background: An earlier analysis of around 600 of the donors reported 250 to 350 Gb of sequence data and some 120 million unique TCR beta sequences from some 180 million T cells. An early release covering about 600 HLA-typed donors comprised approximately 300 gigabases of sequencing data and 85 million to 100 million unique TCR sequences. Of the 300 to 400 genotyped donors, approximately 83% fell in the genetic ancestry cluster associated with self-reported Caucasian donors. The study was designed to test whether signatures of past pathogen exposure could be identified by cataloging public T cell receptors. Using immunosequencing, the study profiled T cell repertoires from fewer than 850 subjects and related those repertoires to cytomegalovirus serostatus. A separate validation cohort of over a hundred different subjects was used in addition to the approximately 610-subject first cohort. To predict cytomegalovirus infection status, the study brought together high-throughput TCR immunosequencing, statistical association of individual TCRs with disease status, and machine learning. To study patterns of TCR occurrence, a later analysis re-analyzed previously published TCR beta repertoires from several hundred donors and added high-resolution HLA genotyping. The later analysis used no new phenotypic data to find candidate immune exposures, relying instead on TCR beta sequences and their occurrence across donors. To decide whether each TCR beta V gene segment behaved as functional or pseudogenic, an earlier analysis of some 580 of the donors relied on high-throughput TCR beta sequencing. Donor age, sex, ethnicity and CMV serostatus were collected together with the repertoire data. In a later genetic analysis, genome-wide SNP genotypes for 398 of the 666 donors were used, and that subset was treated as a discovery cohort. All discovery cohort repertoires had been generated using a single sequencing platform. Class I and class II HLA loci were covered by the typing at four-digit resolution. The number of typed donors differed by locus: about 629-640 for A, B, C, DRB1 and DQB1; some 500 for DQA1; roughly 600 for DPA1; and approximately 450 for DPB1. A few DR-DQ haplotypes were treated as single units for association and clustering because of strong linkage in the cohort. On average, roughly 240,000 unique TCR beta nucleotide sequences were sequenced per donor among a few hundred genotyped donors of the cohort, with roughly 18% of those sequences being non-productive.

The research as a whole found: The only immune exposure information available for the cohort was CMV serostatus. While some public TCRs were present in many individuals, most TCR sequences turned up only very rarely across donors. An association between a missense DCLRE1C variant and V-gene and J-gene trimming of TCR beta chains was found in a later genetic analysis and replicated in an independent cohort. Roughly uniform sequencing depth across donors was assumed in presence/absence analyses, although this assumption may not hold. Strong co-occurrence of HLA alleles, especially DR and DQ, made assigning TCR associations to individual alleles difficult. According to a later analysis, TCR association rates differed among HLA loci, with DRB1 alleles showing the most associated TCRs and HLA-C alleles showing the fewest. Because some donors lacked HLA typing at each locus, the association tests relied only on the typed subset. A further reported finding was that TCR beta sequences accurately predicted the HLA-A and HLA-B alleles for most subjects in the first cohort. At a false discovery rate of 0.05, a later analysis linked 15,000 to 20,000 TCR beta sequences to specific HLA alleles. Some IMGT-functional V segments, including TRBV6-2 and TRBV6-3, could not be distinguished by the 87-base-pair reads and were therefore excluded. In vitro tests confirmed that a few of the cytomegalovirus-associated TCR beta chains recognize cytomegalovirus antigens. In a later analysis, several top co-occurrence clusters were reported to appear linked to parvovirus B19, influenza, CMV and Epstein-Barr virus. A group of highly shared sequence variants was considered likely to be a technical artifact of the sequencing pipeline. Only TCR beta chains were sequenced in this cohort, and the absence of alpha or paired-chain data limited detectable features. According to a later analysis, most CMV-associated TCR beta chains appeared to be HLA-restricted, and the HLA associations seemed to be driven largely by CMV exposure. Because counts were too low, fewer than 20 rarely observed V segments, including chromosome 9 orphons, were excluded from the earlier analysis of roughly 580 of the donors. A total of 150 to 200 TCR beta chains were listed by the study as associated with cytomegalovirus. Linkage disequilibrium might explain the correlated functional status among segregating V segments, but an unknown experimental factor could not be ruled out. Cytomegalovirus status was reported to be diagnosed by the classifier with high specificity and sensitivity in both the original and validation cohorts. According to the authors, the approach could potentially be generalized to other disease states and immunological phenotypes. Compared with the 666-donor mean, donors in an Asian-associated ancestry cluster had fewer N-insertions in productive TCRs, according to a later genetic analysis. In an earlier analysis of fewer than 700 of the donors, most TCR beta V segments appeared in productive rearrangements about 87% or about 30% of the time, broadly matching IMGT annotations. A later analysis found that HLA-associated TCR beta chains were more clonally expanded and had lower generation probabilities than equally common non-associated chains.

The cohort comprised some 680 healthy bone marrow donors. At the time of sampling, every cohort member was nominally healthy, though immune exposures that went unrecorded were likely present. The donor tested CMV seropositive and was one of the 289 seropositive cohort members. Each donor provided a peripheral blood sample, and peripheral blood mononuclear cells were used for TCR beta sequencing. The Qiagen DNeasy Blood Extraction Kit was used to extract genomic DNA from the blood cell samples. Remarks on this clone: Its antigen is not yet known. There are no base qualities to consult, and no much larger clone falls within one base.

Libraries were built with the immunoSEQ multiplex PCR assay. The multiplex PCR relied on a mix of 60 forward primers for TCR Vbeta segments and 13 reverse primers for TCR Jbeta segments. A multiplex PCR assay on genomic DNA amplified the CDR3 region of rearranged TCR beta genes. On the Illumina HiSeq System, the amplified TCR beta libraries were sequenced as 87-base-pair reads. In the original analysis: Across the 666 repertoires, a later analysis counted approximately 83 million unique TCR beta chains, approximately 10 million of which were shared by at least two donors. To remove PCR and sequencing errors, raw reads were error-corrected and collapsed into unique sequences using a nearest-neighbor algorithm that merged closely related sequences. V, D and J gene segments were assigned by aligning CDR3 sequences to IMGT reference sequences. For a sequence to be retained, a match of at least six nucleotides to both a V gene segment and a J gene segment was required. Rearrangements were called productive when the CDR3 lacked stop codons and stayed in frame with V and J; all others were non-productive. Following IMGT convention, CDR3 was defined as the stretch from the second conserved V-encoded cysteine to the conserved J-encoded phenylalanine. In an earlier analysis of 550 to 650 of the donors, sequences lacking an unambiguous match to a single V gene segment were excluded. An earlier analysis of fewer than 750 of the donors called V segments functional above 56.7% productive rearrangements and segregating when the between-donor standard deviation exceeded 5%. To diagnose cytomegalovirus status from the catalog of TCR beta chain sequences, a statistical classification framework was built. A later analysis assigned V and J genes by comparing TCR nucleotide sequences with IMGT/GENE-DB human TR gene sequences. A later analysis assigned CDR3 sequences and most-parsimonious VDJ recombination scenarios with the TCRdist pipeline. In a later analysis, each TCR beta chain was defined by its CDR3 amino acid sequence together with its V-gene family, and reads lacking a unique V-gene family were excluded. A later analysis removed several hundred highly shared, low-generation-probability nucleotide sequences to deal with suspected cross-contamination and a sequencing artifact. In a later analysis, a clonal expansion index was calculated for each public chain from normalized within-repertoire ranks of inferred template counts. A later analysis computed generation probabilities with a VDJ recombination model fitted to out-of-frame rearrangements, and checked the results against IGoR. A later analysis scored TCR-TCR, TCR-HLA and TCR-CMV co-occurrence with hypergeometric tests, applying a repertoire-size bias correction to TCR pairs. A later analysis estimated false discovery rates by permuting HLA or CMV assignments 20 times. In a later analysis, co-occurring TCRs were grouped with DBSCAN, and TCRdist sequence similarity was added when clustering was performed within HLA-allele-positive subsets. For co-occurrence clustering, repertoires with fewer than 30,000 or more than 120,000 public chains were excluded, along with four to six repertoires with anomalous nucleotide sharing. Imported from immuneACCESS, the table was reduced by TCRdb to in-frame sequences with V and J called. These copies leave out some clones; in studies compared against another copy, an unresolved V gene accounts for under half, and the cause of the remainder is not known. The D gene and trimming were derived from the DNA, and the V and J assignments and clone size from that table. Counted in this sample were 130,000 to 150,000 clones; 79% of them appeared once. In total, the top ten clones hold 6.5% to 7% of the sample.

There are 16 amino acids in the CDR3, from cysteine to phenylalanine inclusive. Solely the CDR3 DNA is kept, with 48 bases framed from the first base. Looking up the germline V gene yields CDR1 SGHRS and CDR2 YFSETQ. The germline V end is reduced by 0 bases and the J end by 3 bases; junction bases left unmatched: 3. This receptor was taken from a woman in her thirties or forties in good health and CMV-seropositive. The receptor chain draws on TRBV5-1 and TRBJ1-3; 10 middle bases align to TRBD1. The material sequenced was PBMCs. Here is the DNA: TGCGCCAGCAGCTTGGTGGGACAGGGGTATGGAAACACCATATATTTT. Its translation is CASSLVGQGYGNTIYF.